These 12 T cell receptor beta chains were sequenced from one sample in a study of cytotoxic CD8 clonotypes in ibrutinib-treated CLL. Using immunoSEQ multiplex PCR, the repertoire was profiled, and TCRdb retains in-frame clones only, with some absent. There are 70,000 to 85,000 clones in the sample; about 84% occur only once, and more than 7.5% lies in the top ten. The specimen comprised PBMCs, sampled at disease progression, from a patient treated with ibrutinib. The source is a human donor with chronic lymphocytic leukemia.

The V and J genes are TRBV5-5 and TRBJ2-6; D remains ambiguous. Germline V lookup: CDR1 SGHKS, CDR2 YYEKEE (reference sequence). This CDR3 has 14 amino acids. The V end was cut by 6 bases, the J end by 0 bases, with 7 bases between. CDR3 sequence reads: CASTQNSGANVLTF. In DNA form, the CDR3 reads TGTGCCAGCACACAGAACTCTGGGGCCAACGTCCTGACTTTC.

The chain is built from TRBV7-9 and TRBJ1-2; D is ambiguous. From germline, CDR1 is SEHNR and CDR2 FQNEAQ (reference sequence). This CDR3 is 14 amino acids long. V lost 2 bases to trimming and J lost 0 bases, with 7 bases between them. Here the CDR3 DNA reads TGTGCCAGCAGCTTACCGGTGCCTAACTATGGCTACACCTTC. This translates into CASSLPVPNYGYTF.

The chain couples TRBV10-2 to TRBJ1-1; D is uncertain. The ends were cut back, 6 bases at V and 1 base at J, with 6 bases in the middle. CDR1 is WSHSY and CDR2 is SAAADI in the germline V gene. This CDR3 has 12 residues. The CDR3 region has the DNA TGCGCCAGCAGGAAAAGGAACACTGAAGCTTTCTTT. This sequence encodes CASRKRNTEAFF.

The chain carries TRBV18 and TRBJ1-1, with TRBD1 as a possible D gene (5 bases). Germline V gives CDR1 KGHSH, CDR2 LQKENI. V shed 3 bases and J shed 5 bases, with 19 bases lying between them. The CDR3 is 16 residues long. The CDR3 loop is CASSPGAGPMGTEAFF. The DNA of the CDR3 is TGTGCCAGCTCACCCGGGGCAGGGCCAATGGGGACTGAAGCTTTCTTT.

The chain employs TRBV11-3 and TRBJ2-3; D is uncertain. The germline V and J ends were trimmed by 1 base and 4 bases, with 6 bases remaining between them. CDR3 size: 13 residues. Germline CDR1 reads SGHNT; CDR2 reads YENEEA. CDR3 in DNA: TGTGCCAGCAGCTTAGGGTTTGCAGATACGCAGTATTTT. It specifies CASSLGFADTQYF.

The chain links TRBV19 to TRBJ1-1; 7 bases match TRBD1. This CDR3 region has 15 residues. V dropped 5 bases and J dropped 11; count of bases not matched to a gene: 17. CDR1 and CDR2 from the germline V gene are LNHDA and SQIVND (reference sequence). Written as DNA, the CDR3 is TGTGCCAGTAGTTTTGACAGGGATTGGCCCCCGGGGGCTTTCTTT. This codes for CASSFDRDWPPGAFF.

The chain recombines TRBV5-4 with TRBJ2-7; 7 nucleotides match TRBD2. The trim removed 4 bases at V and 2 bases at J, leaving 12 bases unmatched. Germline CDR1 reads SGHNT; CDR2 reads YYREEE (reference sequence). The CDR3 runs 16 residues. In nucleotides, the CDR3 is TGTGCCAGCAGCAAGACCGGGACTATCAAGACCTACGAGCAGTACTTC. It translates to CASSKTGTIKTYEQYF.

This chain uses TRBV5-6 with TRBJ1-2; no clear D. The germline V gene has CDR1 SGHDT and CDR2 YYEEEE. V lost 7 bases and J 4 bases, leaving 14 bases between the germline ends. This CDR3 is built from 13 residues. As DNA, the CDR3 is TGTGCCAGCGTCCGCAAAGCGGCCTATGGCTACACCTTC. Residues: CASVRKAAYGYTF.

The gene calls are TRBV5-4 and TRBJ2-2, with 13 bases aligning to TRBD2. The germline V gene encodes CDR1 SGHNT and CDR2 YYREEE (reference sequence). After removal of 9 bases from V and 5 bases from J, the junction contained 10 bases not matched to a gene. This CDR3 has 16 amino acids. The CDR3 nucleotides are TGTGCCACTTCCAGACTAGCGGGAGGACGTACCGGGGAGCTGTTTTTT. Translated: CATSRLAGGRTGELFF.

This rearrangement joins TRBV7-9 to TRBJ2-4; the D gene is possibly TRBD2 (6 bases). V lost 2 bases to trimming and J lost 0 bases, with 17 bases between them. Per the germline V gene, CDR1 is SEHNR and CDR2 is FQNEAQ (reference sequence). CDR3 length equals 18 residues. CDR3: CASSLYRRGLLAKNIQYF. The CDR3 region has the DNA TGTGCCAGCAGCTTATATCGGCGGGGCTTGCTAGCCAAAAACATTCAGTACTTC.

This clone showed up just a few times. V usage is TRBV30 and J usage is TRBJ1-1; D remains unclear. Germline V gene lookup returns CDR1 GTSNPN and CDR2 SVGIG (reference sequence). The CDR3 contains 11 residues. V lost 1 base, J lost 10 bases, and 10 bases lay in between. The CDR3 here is CAWSDTGSAFF. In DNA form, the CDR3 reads TGTGCCTGGAGTGATACGGGTTCAGCTTTCTTT. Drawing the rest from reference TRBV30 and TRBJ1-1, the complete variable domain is SQTIHQWPATLVQPVGSPLSLECTVEGTSNPNLYWYRQAAGRGLQLLFYSVGIGQISSEVPQNLSASRPQDRQFILSSKKLLLSDSGFYLCAWSDTGSAFFGQGTRLTVV.

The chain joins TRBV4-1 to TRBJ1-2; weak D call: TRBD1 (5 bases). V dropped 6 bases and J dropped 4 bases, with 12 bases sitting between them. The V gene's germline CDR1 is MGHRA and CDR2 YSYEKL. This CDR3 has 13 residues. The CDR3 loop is CASRRGSSYGYTF. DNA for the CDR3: TGCGCCAGCAGGAGGGGATCAAGCTATGGCTACACCTTC.